The 25 T cell receptor beta chains reported below all come from one sample, sequenced in a study of T-cell memory formation after mild COVID-19. Each CDR3 protein is one row after TCRdb ran MiXCR on the 5' RACE reads. The sample yields approximately 350,000 distinct CDR3 sequences, 13% seen once. Sequenced: PBMCs or a T cell subset sorted from them (not recorded which). The receptors come from a man between 18 and 29 years old who had mild COVID-19 (a few samples of this study predate the infection). Cell type and time point are not known.

This clonotype was seen ten or more times. The chain uses TRBV20-1 and TRBJ2-7; no clear D gene. Germline-derived CDR1 and CDR2 are DFQATT and SNEGSKA (reference sequence). The CDR3 extends over 13 amino acids. V shed 6 bases and J shed 0 bases, with 12 bases lying between them. DNA for the CDR3: TGCAGTGCCCCGTCCCTTGGCTCCTACGAGCAGTACTTC. The encoded protein is CSAPSLGSYEQYF.

CDR3 residues: CASSRHGSSYEQYF. DNA of the CDR3: TGTGCCAGCAGCCGACACGGGAGCTCCTACGAGCAGTACTTC. The chain carries TRBV7-6 and TRBJ2-7; weak D call: TRBD2 (6 bases). Germline CDR1 and CDR2: SGHVS and FNYEAQ. V gave up 5 bases and J gave up 0 bases, with 11 bases separating them. CDR3 size: 14 residues.

The table lists this clonotype with a few counts. The rearrangement joins TRBV6-2 or TRBV6-3 to TRBJ1-5, with D perhaps matching TRBD1 (6 bases). Germline loops: CDR1 MNHEY, CDR2 SVGEGT. V dropped 5 bases and J dropped 5 bases, with 16 bases sitting between them. CDR3 length equals 15 residues. The CDR3 nucleotides are TGTGCCAGCAGTCGAATCAGGGGCGCATATCAGCCCCAGCATTTT. This encodes CASSRIRGAYQPQHF.

This clonotype was observed at least ten times. The J gene is TRBJ2-1, the V gene TRBV24-1; D is perhaps TRBD2 (6 bases). The CDR3 covers 14 residues. Germline-derived CDR1 and CDR2 are KGHDR and SFDVKD. The V and J ends lost 11 bases and 6 bases respectively, with 19 bases between them. The CDR3 reads CAIPPSGFSNEQFF. CDR3 nucleotide sequence: TGTGCCATCCCACCCAGCGGGTTTAGCAATGAGCAGTTCTTC.

This clonotype was seen a few times. The rearrangement joins TRBV20-1 to TRBJ2-1; D ambiguous. This CDR3 has 14 amino acids. The germline V and J ends were trimmed by 7 bases and 0 bases, with 13 bases remaining between them. The germline gives CDR1 DFQATT, CDR2 SNEGSKA (reference sequence). The CDR3 loop is CSVPSTRSYNEQFF. As DNA, the CDR3 is TGCAGTGTCCCCTCCACCCGCTCCTACAATGAGCAGTTCTTC.

The rearrangement links TRBV6-6 to TRBJ1-2; the D gene is possibly TRBD1 (5 bases). The germline V gene encodes CDR1 MNHNY and CDR2 SVGAGI (reference sequence). Trimming left V 8 bases short and J 8 bases short, with 15 bases between. The CDR3 length is 12 residues. Written as DNA, the CDR3 is TGTGCCAGCGCCAGGGAATTACGGGGCTACACCTTC. Amino acid sequence: CASARELRGYTF.

This clonotype was seen ten or more times. The chain recombines TRBV6-1 with TRBJ1-6; tentatively, D is TRBD1 (5 bases). The V gene's germline CDR1 is MNHNS and CDR2 SASEGT. The CDR3 sequence is 15 residues long. Trimming removed 6 bases at V and 1 base at J, with 10 bases between. The CDR3 sequence: CASRGESSYNSPLHF. As DNA, the CDR3 is TGTGCCAGCAGGGGGGAGAGTTCCTATAATTCACCCCTCCACTTT.

Remarks on this clonotype: This could be a read error, since a much larger clone is one nucleotide away. No conserved phenylalanine or tryptophan ends this CDR3, so it is likely a read error. The chain is built from TRBV5-1 and TRBJ2-5, with a possible D match to TRBD2 (6 bases). V gave up 4 bases and J gave up 0 bases, with 7 bases separating them. CDR3 length equals 13 residues. The V gene's germline CDR1 is SGHRS and CDR2 YFSETQ. CDR3 protein: CASSAGYQETQYL. The CDR3 coding sequence is TGCGCCAGCAGCGCGGGGTACCAAGAGACCCAGTACTTA.

The gene calls are TRBV20-1 and TRBJ2-2, with D uncertain. CDR1 is DFQATT and CDR2 is SNEGSKA in the germline V gene (reference sequence). The V end lost 0 bases, the J end lost 6 bases, and 8 bases lay between the germline ends. The CDR3 covers 13 residues. In DNA form, the CDR3 reads TGCAGTGCTAGAGATCATCAGGCCGGGGAGCTGTTTTTT. It encodes CSARDHQAGELFF.

The J gene is TRBJ2-1, the V gene TRBV4-1; D is perhaps TRBD1 or TRBD2 (5 bases each). Trimming cost V 0 bases and J 4 bases, with 13 bases left between them. This CDR3 region has 16 residues. Germline V gene lookup returns CDR1 MGHRA and CDR2 YSYEKL. CDR3 DNA sequence: TGCGCCAGCAGCCAAGATATGGGGACGACGTACAATGAGCAGTTCTTC. Translated, it gives CASSQDMGTTYNEQFF.

V gene TRBV7-2 combines with J gene TRBJ1-2; TRBD1 is a possible D gene (6 bases). V shed 2 bases and J shed 8 bases, with 15 bases lying between them. The CDR3 is 14 residues long. CDR1 is SGHTA and CDR2 is FQGNSA in the germline V gene. The CDR3 region has the DNA TGTGCCAGCAGCTTAAGGGGGAGGGTTGACGGCTACACCTTC. This codes for CASSLRGRVDGYTF.

CDR3 residues: CASSNGARQFF. The CDR3 nucleotides read TGTGCCAGCAGCAACGGGGCTCGGCAGTTCTTC. The rearrangement joins TRBV6-2 or TRBV6-3 to TRBJ2-1; possibly TRBD1 or TRBD2 for D (5 bases each). Trimming shortened V by 6 bases and J by 12 bases, and 12 bases separated the two germline ends. CDR1 MNHEY and CDR2 SVGEGT come from the germline V gene. The CDR3 has 11 residues.

The rearrangement links TRBV4-1 to TRBJ2-7; 8 positions match TRBD2. Germline lookup yields CDR1 MGHRA and CDR2 YSYEKL. V shed 1 base, J shed 3 bases, and the junction held 5 bases outside the gene matches. The CDR3 covers 15 residues. CDR3 residues: CASSQGTSGFYEQYF. The CDR3 DNA follows: TGCGCCAGCAGCCAAGGTACTAGCGGCTTCTACGAGCAGTACTTC.

The sample holds a few counts of this clonotype. CDR3: CASSLGYRTTEAFF. The CDR3 DNA reads as TGTGCCAGCAGTTTAGGGTACCGAACCACTGAAGCTTTCTTT. This chain connects TRBV12-3 or TRBV12-4 to TRBJ1-1, with unresolved D. This CDR3 is built from 14 residues. Between the trimmed V and J ends, which lost 1 base and 4 bases, there was a span of 10 bases.

The V and J genes are TRBV12-3 or TRBV12-4 and TRBJ1-2, with TRBD1 matching 7 bases. The CDR3 sequence is 15 residues long. J lost 5 bases, V lost 7 bases, and 13 bases had no gene match. The CDR3 loop is CASTRQGVYSYGYTF. CDR3 nucleotides: TGTGCCAGCACCCGGCAGGGGGTATACTCATATGGCTACACCTTC.

To note about this clonotype: Sequence at one end of the junction differs from germline and may be a read error. CDR3 coding DNA: TGTGCCTGGGGTGTTCAGGGTCTCGGGGAGCTGTTTTTT. Protein: CAWGVQGLGELFF. The chain links TRBV30 to TRBJ2-2; a weak D match, TRBD1 (5 bases). This CDR3 contains 13 residues. Germline lookup yields CDR1 GTSNPN and CDR2 SVGIG (reference sequence). The full variable domain, its missing parts supplied by reference TRBV30 and TRBJ2-2, is SQTIHQWPATLVQPVGSPLSLECTVEGTSNPNLYWYRQAAGRGLQLLFYSVGIGQISSEVPQNLSASRPQDRQFILSSKKLLLSDSGFYLCAWGVQGLGELFFGEGSRLTVL.

The V call is TRBV6-2 or TRBV6-3, the J call TRBJ2-7; TRBD1 might be the D (6 bases). The CDR3 consists of 14 residues. V lost 6 bases and J lost 5, with 17 bases in between. Germline V gene data show CDR1 as MNHEY and CDR2 as SVGEGT. CDR3 nucleotides: TGTGCCAGCAGGCTGACAGGACCTGGGGACGAGCAGTACTTC. Translating gives CASRLTGPGDEQYF.

The chain is built from TRBV4-1 and TRBJ2-1; 9 bases fit TRBD2. The CDR3 runs 16 residues. The germline V gene encodes CDR1 MGHRA and CDR2 YSYEKL. The trim removed 0 bases at V and 6 bases at J, leaving 6 bases unmatched. The CDR3 here is CASSQDPAGGRNEQFF. CDR3 nucleotide sequence: TGCGCCAGCAGCCAAGATCCGGCGGGGGGGCGCAATGAGCAGTTCTTC.

The genes are TRBV6-5 and TRBJ2-7; the D gene is possibly TRBD1 (5 bases). CDR1 is MNHEY and CDR2 is SVGAGI in the germline V gene. The CDR3 consists of 14 residues. Deletions cut 3 bases from V and 1 base from J, with 10 bases between. CDR3 sequence reads: CASSYNGQSYEQYV. The CDR3 DNA reads as TGTGCCAGCAGTTATAACGGACAATCCTACGAGCAGTACGTC.

The table lists this clonotype with many counts. The V gene is TRBV4-3, the J gene TRBJ2-3; TRBD2 matches 10 bases. The CDR3 runs to 16 residues. The V gene end was trimmed by 2 bases and the J gene end by 2 bases; junction bases not matched to a gene: 4. Germline V gives CDR1 LGHNA, CDR2 YSLEER. The CDR3 DNA reads TGCGCCAGCAGCCAAATCCTAGCGGGGGTCACAGATACGCAGTATTTT. Its translation: CASSQILAGVTDTQYF.

This clonotype was seen many times. CDR3 in amino acids: CASSLPQGVDTEAFF. CDR3 bases: TGTGCCAGCAGCTTGCCTCAGGGGGTTGACACTGAAGCTTTCTTT. The chain joins TRBV7-9 to TRBJ1-1, with TRBD1 matching over 7 bases. CDR1 is SEHNR and CDR2 is FQNEAQ in the germline V gene (reference sequence). The CDR3 totals 15 residues. The V segment lost 3 bases and the J segment 3 bases; nucleotides outside the gene matches: 7.

Only a few counts were recorded for this clonotype. The chain couples TRBV11-2 to TRBJ2-3; 9 bases fit TRBD1. V was pared by 5 bases and J by 2 bases, with 8 bases of the junction left unmatched. The CDR3 has 16 residues. Per the germline V gene, CDR1 is SGHAT and CDR2 is FQNNGV. The CDR3 DNA follows: TGTGCCAGCAGCCCATGGGGACAGGGTCTCACAGATACGCAGTATTTT. It yields the protein CASSPWGQGLTDTQYF. Full variable domain (remainder filled in from reference TRBV11-2 and TRBJ2-3): EAGVAQSPRYKIIEKRQSVAFWCNPISGHATLYWYQQILGQGPKLLIQFQNNGVVDDSQLPKDRFSAERLKGVDSTLKIQPAKLEDSAVYLCASSPWGQGLTDTQYFGPGTRLTVL.

The chain combines TRBV4-3 with TRBJ1-5, with D possibly TRBD1 on 5 matching bases. Trimming left V 0 bases short and J 1 base short, with 10 bases between. Germline lookup yields CDR1 LGHNA and CDR2 YSLEER. The CDR3 sequence is 16 residues long. CDR3 in amino acids: CASSQDWGRSNQPQHF. The DNA for the CDR3 is TGCGCCAGCAGCCAAGATTGGGGACGGAGCAATCAGCCCCAGCATTTT.

The V gene is TRBV7-8, the J gene TRBJ2-7; TRBD2 aligns across 13 bases. The J segment lost 4 bases and the V segment lost 1 base, leaving 7 bases of the junction unmatched. The CDR3 runs to 17 residues. Germline values: CDR1 SGHVS, CDR2 FQNEAQ. CDR3 sequence (DNA): TGTGCCAGCAGCTTAGGGCCACTAGCGGGGGGGATGTACGAGCAGTACGTC. This translates into CASSLGPLAGGMYEQYV.

This clonotype showed up many times. V usage is TRBV7-2 and J usage is TRBJ2-1; 11 nucleotides align to TRBD2. V lost 5 bases to trimming and J lost 4 bases; unmatched junction nucleotides: 7. CDR3 size: 16 residues. Germline-derived CDR1 and CDR2 are SGHTA and FQGNSA. CDR3 amino acids: CASSGLTSGAYNEQFF. The CDR3 region has the DNA TGTGCCAGCAGCGGATTGACTAGCGGGGCTTACAATGAGCAGTTCTTC.